This T cell receptor (beta chain) was captured in a study of OX40 agonist ivuxolimab in advanced cancers. Profiling relied on immunoSEQ multiplex PCR, and the TCRdb table lists in-frame clones only, not all of them. The sample consists of fewer than 120,000 clones, approximately 89% of them appearing once. The junction had 1 base not matched to a gene; V was cut back by 0 bases and J by 2 bases. CDR3 length: 15 amino acids. Per the germline V gene, CDR1 is MNHEY and CDR2 is SVGAGI. The source of this sequence is an adult with an advanced solid tumor such as melanoma, head and neck, liver or kidney cancer. This material consisted of CD4+ or CD8+ T cells sorted from blood, taken in a trial of the OX40 agonist ivuxolimab. The chain links TRBV6-5 to TRBJ1-1; 9 positions agree with TRBD1. DNA of the CDR3: TGTGCCAGCAGTTACTCGGGACAGGGAAACACTGAAGCTTTCTTT. Translation gives CASSYSGQGNTEAFF.